This is a list of T cell receptor beta chains from one sample in a study of graft-versus-host responses after intestinal transplantation. For these TCRs, the target antigens are not known. The method was immunoSEQ multiplex PCR; TCRdb's version includes in-frame clones alone and lacks a portion of them. Among 65,000 to 90,000 clones listed, more than 85% were seen once. The specimen comprised unstimulated CD8+ T cells sorted from spleen or lymph node cells, sampled before transplant. Receptor source: a human donor who was the organ donor for an intestinal transplant. The CDR3 runs from the conserved cysteine through the conserved F or W. The D gene is left open where the match is weak. Some rows mark clone size as missing; the rest say once, few, many or name a class of expanded clone.

abundance	d_gene	v_gene	j_gene	CDR3nt	CDR3aa
NA	NA	TRBV6-1	TRBJ2-2	TGTGCCAGCAGTGAAGCGCTTCCCGAGTTCAACACCGGGGAGCTGTTTTTT	CASSEALPEFNTGELFF
few	NA	TRBV4-1	TRBJ2-7	TGCGCCAGCAGCCACTACTACGAGCAGTACTTC	CASSHYYEQYF
NA	NA	TRBV10-2	TRBJ2-1	TGCGCCAGCAGTGAAACTGATTCCTACAATGAGCAGTTCTTC	CASSETDSYNEQFF
NA	TRBD1	TRBV11-2	TRBJ1-5	TGTGCCAGCAGCCACAGGGGGCACAATCAGCCCCAGCATTTT	CASSHRGHNQPQHF
NA	TRBD2	TRBV7-7	TRBJ2-1	TGTGCTAGCAGCTTATATGCAGCGGGAGGGCCCCGGGCCCCCCATGAGCAGTTCTTC	CASSLYAAGGPRAPHEQFF
once	NA	TRBV7-9	TRBJ1-2	TGTGCCAGCAGCTTTATGAATGATGGCTACACCTTC	CASSFMNDGYTF
NA	NA	TRBV14	TRBJ1-1	TGTGCCAGCAACTCGTTGAGGGGTACTGAAGCTTTCTTT	CASNSLRGTEAFF
NA	NA	TRBV7-9	TRBJ1-1	TGTGCCAGCAGCCACGTTCCATTTAAAGTCGACACTGAAGCTTTCTTT	CASSHVPFKVDTEAFF
NA	NA	TRBV2	TRBJ2-2	TGTGCCAGCAGTGTAGGCGATTTCGACACCGGGGAGCTGTTTTTT	CASSVGDFDTGELFF
once	NA	TRBV27	TRBJ1-2	TGTGCCAGCAGTTGGGGAGGGGGTAATTATGGCTACACCTTC	CASSWGGGNYGYTF
NA	TRBD2	TRBV4-2	TRBJ2-7	TGTGCCAGCAGCCAGAATAGCGGGGGGGAACTCTACGAGCAGTACTTC	CASSQNSGGELYEQYF
NA	TRBD2	TRBV7-3	TRBJ2-7	TGTGCCAGCAGCTTAAGCGCGGGGGCCTACGAGCAGTACTTC	CASSLSAGAYEQYF
NA	NA	TRBV19	TRBJ2-2	TGTGCCAGTAGATTTTATCCCGGGGAGCTGTTTTTT	CASRFYPGELFF
NA	TRBD2	TRBV4-1	TRBJ2-5	TGCGCCAGCAGCCCCGGACGGACTAGCGGCCAAGAGACCCAGTACTTC	CASSPGRTSGQETQYF
NA	TRBD1	TRBV27	TRBJ2-7	TGTGCCAGCAGTTTAAGGGGGCCCAACGAGCAGTACTTC	CASSLRGPNEQYF